Below, 7 T cell receptor beta chains from the same sample are listed, as sequenced in a study of control samples from healthy donors and cancer patients. The protocol was immunoSEQ multiplex PCR, while the TCRdb copy is restricted to in-frame clones and leaves out a portion. The sample has fewer than 300,000 clones, over 75% seen once. Sequenced material: PBMCs. These receptors originate from a woman aged 55-69 years with lung cancer.

CDR3 loop: CASGPNEQFF. DNA of the CDR3: TGTGCCAGCGGACCCAATGAGCAGTTCTTC. The V gene is TRBV6-4, the J gene TRBJ2-1; no clear D. V was shortened by 8 bases and J by 6 bases, with 5 bases between the two germline ends. Germline V gives CDR1 MRHNA, CDR2 SNTAGT. The CDR3 runs to 10 residues.

The V call is TRBV6-5, the J call TRBJ1-1; the D is unclear. The CDR3 covers 15 residues. Per the germline V gene, CDR1 is MNHEY and CDR2 is SVGAGI. V shed 0 bases and J shed 1 base, with 9 bases lying between them. CDR3 loop: CASSYSTAPNTEAFF. The CDR3 DNA follows: TGTGCCAGCAGTTACTCGACGGCTCCGAACACTGAAGCTTTCTTT.

This sequence joins TRBV6-5 and TRBJ2-2; maybe TRBD1 (6 bases). Per the germline V gene, CDR1 is MNHEY and CDR2 is SVGAGI. The length of the CDR3 is 14 residues. With 8 bases removed from V and 1 base from J, the gap between germline ends came to 11 bases. CDR3 nucleotides: TGTGCCAGCTTGCAGGGGCAGAACACCGGGGAGCTGTTTTTT. The encoded protein is CASLQGQNTGELFF.

This clone was seen a few times. The V call is TRBV10-3, the J call TRBJ1-5; D call uncertain. The CDR3 extends over 15 amino acids. Germline CDR1 is ENHRY and CDR2 is SYGVKD. V was shortened by 4 bases and J by 0 bases, with 10 bases between the two germline ends. The CDR3 DNA sequence: TGTGCCATCAGTGTTGGAGAATATAGCAATCAGCCCCAGCATTTT. Translation gives CAISVGEYSNQPQHF.

CDR3 nucleotides: TGTGCCAGCAGCGTCGGAGGGTTCCAAGAGACCCAGTACTTC. Amino acid sequence: CASSVGGFQETQYF. This sequence joins TRBV9 and TRBJ2-5; perhaps TRBD2 as D (6 bases). Germline loops: CDR1 SGDLS, CDR2 YYNGEE. The length of the CDR3 is 14 residues. V lost 2 bases and J 1 base, leaving 9 bases between the germline ends.

The chain links TRBV19 to TRBJ1-1; D gene uncertain. Trimming cost V 5 bases and J 0 bases, with 13 bases left between them. The CDR3 totals 15 residues. Per germline, CDR1 LNHDA and CDR2 SQIVND (reference sequence). The CDR3 nucleotides are TGTGCCAGTAGTCTCCGGACGCAGTTGAACACTGAAGCTTTCTTT. Its protein is CASSLRTQLNTEAFF.

V usage is TRBV5-6 and J usage is TRBJ2-5; tentative D call: TRBD2 (5 bases). Germline V gene data show CDR1 as SGHDT and CDR2 as YYEEEE. This CDR3 has 12 residues. V was shortened by 4 bases and J by 4 bases, with 8 bases between the two germline ends. In DNA, the CDR3 is TGTGCCAGCAGCCGGACTCTAGAGACCCAGTACTTC. Protein product: CASSRTLETQYF.